These T cell receptor beta chains were read from a single sample in a study of T cell repertoires in cytomegalovirus infection. TCRdb re-derived calls from the reads in MiXCR, one entry per CDR3 protein. The data show about 310,000 distinct CDR3 sequences, with roughly 25% seen just once and less than 15% held by the top ten. These TCRs' antigens remain unknown. The starting material was cultured PBMCs, obtained from culture after CMV antigen stimulation. Source of these receptors: a human donor in good health (CMV status not recorded). Some clones in this sample may be carry-over from other donors' samples. Both conserved end residues are part of each CDR3. The D gene is left open where the match is weak. Rows may omit the clone size; those that give it use once, few, many or a size class.

-,few,TRBJ2-2,TRBV9,CASSVAAGPNTGELFF,TGTGCCAGCAGCGTAGCCGCGGGACCGAACACCGGGGAGCTGTTTTTT
-,many,TRBJ2-6,TRBV28,CASSSNRQRISSGANVLTF,TGTGCCAGCAGTTCAAATCGACAGCGAATCAGCTCTGGGGCCAACGTCCTGACTTTC
-,few,TRBJ1-1,TRBV3-1,CASSQIQAVTEAFF,TGTGCCAGCAGCCAAATACAGGCGGTCACTGAAGCTTTCTTT
-,-,TRBJ1-2,TRBV25-1,CASSAPGAFGGYTF,TGTGCCAGCAGTGCGCCTGGTGCCTTTGGAGGCTACACCTTC
-,-,TRBJ2-7,TRBV3-1,CASSQERAEQYF,TGTGCCAGCAGCCAAGAAAGGGCGGAGCAGTACTTC
-,-,TRBJ2-1,TRBV4-1,CASSHPTRDFYNEQFF,TGCGCCAGCAGCCACCCGACCCGGGACTTCTACAATGAGCAGTTCTTC
-,-,TRBJ2-2,TRBV7-3,CASSLRTDANTGELFF,TGTGCCAGCAGCTTAAGGACCGACGCGAACACCGGGGAGCTGTTTTTT
-,few,TRBJ2-3,TRBV7-6,CASSLAHSQLTDTQYF,TGTGCCAGCAGCTTAGCGCACTCCCAGCTCACAGATACGCAGTATTTT
-,few,TRBJ2-3,TRBV6-5,CASSYAPSTDTQYF,TGTGCCAGCAGTTACGCCCCGAGCACAGATACGCAGTATTTT
-,-,TRBJ1-5,TRBV12-3/TRBV12-4,CASSRDDNQPQHF,TGTGCCAGCAGCCGGGACGACAATCAGCCCCAGCATTTT
TRBD2,-,TRBJ2-7,TRBV6-8,CASSSPSGSNHEQYF,TGTGCCAGCAGTTCCCCTAGCGGGAGTAATCACGAGCAGTACTTC
-,-,TRBJ1-5,TRBV12-3/TRBV12-4,CASSLGQVNQPQHF,TGTGCCAGCAGTTTAGGGCAGGTCAATCAGCCCCAGCATTTT
-,few,TRBJ2-3,TRBV15,CATSETGLTDTQYF,TGTGCCACGTCCGAGACAGGTCTCACAGATACGCAGTATTTT
-,few,TRBJ2-1,TRBV20-1,CSARPNERGYNEQFF,TGCAGTGCTAGACCCAACGAAAGGGGGTACAATGAGCAGTTCTTC
TRBD1,few,TRBJ1-2,TRBV11-2,CASSPTTGVLNGYTF,TGTGCCAGCAGCCCTACGACAGGGGTGTTGAATGGCTACACCTTC
-,few,TRBJ1-5,TRBV20-1,CSARDAGEESQPQHF,TGCAGTGCTAGAGATGCAGGGGAGGAATCCCAGCCCCAGCATTTT
TRBD2,-,TRBJ2-3,TRBV24-1,CATSSAGVGADTQYF,TGTGCCACCAGTTCAGCGGGAGTGGGTGCAGATACGCAGTATTTT
-,few,TRBJ1-1,TRBV4-2,CASSQVTETEAFF,TGTGCCAGCAGCCAAGTAACAGAGACTGAAGCTTTCTTT
-,few,TRBJ1-1,TRBV6-1,CASTPIRNTEAFF,TGTGCCAGCACTCCAATCCGGAACACTGAAGCTTTCTTT
-,-,TRBJ1-4,TRBV27,CASSGYKGGNEKLFF,TGTGCCAGCAGTGGATATAAGGGGGGCAATGAAAAACTGTTTTTT
-,-,TRBJ2-1,TRBV20-1,CSAQPAGSYNEQFF,TGCAGTGCTCAACCAGCGGGCTCCTACAATGAGCAGTTCTTC
TRBD2,-,TRBJ2-5,TRBV9,CASSAGTSGDQETQYF,TGTGCCAGCAGCGCCGGGACTAGCGGGGATCAAGAGACCCAGTACTTC
TRBD2,-,TRBJ2-5,TRBV4-1,CASSQELGTSKETQYF,TGCGCCAGCAGCCAAGAATTAGGGACTAGTAAGGAGACCCAGTACTTC
TRBD1,few,TRBJ1-1,TRBV30,CAWRQQGARPEAFF,TGTGCCTGGAGACAACAGGGGGCTAGGCCTGAAGCTTTCTTT
-,many,TRBJ2-1,TRBV28,CASSSGRYNEQFF,TGTGCCAGCAGTTCAGGACGGTACAATGAGCAGTTCTTC
-,few,TRBJ2-7,TRBV2,CASTTGFTYEQYF,TGTGCCAGCACGACAGGTTTTACCTACGAGCAGTACTTC
-,few,TRBJ1-5,TRBV7-8,CASSQRGFDQPQHF,TGTGCCAGCAGCCAACGGGGTTTCGATCAGCCCCAGCATTTT
TRBD2,many,TRBJ2-1,TRBV7-2,CASSSSGRGNNEQFF,TGTGCCAGCAGCTCTAGCGGGAGAGGAAACAATGAGCAGTTCTTC
-,many,TRBJ2-3,TRBV11-2,CASSLLEWEGITDTQYF,TGTGCCAGCAGCTTACTCGAGTGGGAAGGGATCACAGATACGCAGTATTTT
TRBD2,few,TRBJ2-1,TRBV11-2,CASSPQGSGRGRSYNEQFF,TGTGCCAGCAGCCCCCAGGGTAGCGGGAGGGGTCGTTCCTACAATGAGCAGTTCTTC
-,few,TRBJ1-1,TRBV7-6,CASSLTYRTENTEAFF,TGTGCCAGCAGCTTAACGTACCGGACGGAGAACACTGAAGCTTTCTTT
-,many,TRBJ1-1,TRBV7-6,CASSLILTEEAFF,TGTGCCAGCAGCTTAATATTGACAGAAGAAGCTTTCTTT
TRBD1,-,TRBJ2-3,TRBV20-1,CSARGAGTGHGATDTQYF,TGCAGTGCTAGAGGGGCCGGGACAGGCCACGGAGCCACAGATACGCAGTATTTT
TRBD2,few,TRBJ2-5,TRBV7-9,CASSVTSGKETQYF,TGTGCCAGCAGCGTCACTAGCGGAAAAGAGACCCAGTACTTC
-,-,TRBJ2-5,TRBV28,CASSRASVQETQYF,TGTGCCAGCTCCAGGGCTAGCGTCCAAGAGACCCAGTACTTC
-,many,TRBJ2-2,TRBV7-2,CASSLWSWTGELFF,TGTGCCAGCAGCTTATGGTCCTGGACCGGGGAGCTGTTTTTT
-,few,TRBJ2-3,TRBV18,CASSLRAVTDTQYF,TGTGCCAGCTCACTTCGGGCCGTCACAGATACGCAGTATTTT
TRBD2,-,TRBJ2-1,TRBV6-5,CASSYRGLAGASSYNEQFF,TGTGCCAGCAGTTACCGGGGACTAGCGGGAGCCAGCTCCTACAATGAGCAGTTCTTC
-,many,TRBJ2-7,TRBV12-3/TRBV12-4,CASSLTGTYEQYF,TGTGCCAGCAGTTTGACAGGTACCTACGAGCAGTACTTC
TRBD2,many,TRBJ2-1,TRBV7-3,CASSPGRAGGFYNEQFF,TGTGCCAGCAGCCCGGGGCGAGCGGGAGGTTTCTACAATGAGCAGTTCTTC
-,-,TRBJ1-2,TRBV9,CASSVADYGYTF,TGTGCCAGCAGCGTAGCTGACTATGGCTACACCTTC
TRBD2,many,TRBJ2-3,TRBV6-2/TRBV6-3,CASSYPGLAGVFTDTQYF,TGTGCCAGCAGTTACCCCGGACTAGCGGGAGTCTTCACAGATACGCAGTATTTT
TRBD1,few,TRBJ2-1,TRBV2,CASSELGQGLNEQFF,TGTGCCAGCAGTGAACTGGGACAGGGTCTGAATGAGCAGTTCTTC
TRBD2,many,TRBJ2-3,TRBV7-2,CASSPTRTSGLGDTQYF,TGTGCCAGCAGCCCCACGCGGACTAGCGGGCTCGGGGATACGCAGTATTTT
-,-,TRBJ2-5,TRBV7-4,CASTRLDETQYF,TGTGCCAGCACACGGCTGGACGAGACCCAGTACTTC
TRBD1,-,TRBJ1-2,TRBV4-1,CASSQERGLGYTF,TGCGCCAGCAGCCAAGAGAGGGGGCTTGGCTACACCTTC
-,-,TRBJ2-7,TRBV5-1,CASSWTTGDAYEQYF,TGCGCCAGCAGCTGGACTACAGGGGACGCCTACGAGCAGTACTTC
TRBD1,few,TRBJ1-1,TRBV29-1,CSVAPGTGTNTEAFF,TGCAGCGTTGCCCCTGGGACAGGCACGAACACTGAAGCTTTCTTT
-,-,TRBJ2-7,TRBV7-9,CASSPGTLTYEQYF,TGTGCCAGCAGCCCCGGGACACTAACCTACGAGCAGTACTTC